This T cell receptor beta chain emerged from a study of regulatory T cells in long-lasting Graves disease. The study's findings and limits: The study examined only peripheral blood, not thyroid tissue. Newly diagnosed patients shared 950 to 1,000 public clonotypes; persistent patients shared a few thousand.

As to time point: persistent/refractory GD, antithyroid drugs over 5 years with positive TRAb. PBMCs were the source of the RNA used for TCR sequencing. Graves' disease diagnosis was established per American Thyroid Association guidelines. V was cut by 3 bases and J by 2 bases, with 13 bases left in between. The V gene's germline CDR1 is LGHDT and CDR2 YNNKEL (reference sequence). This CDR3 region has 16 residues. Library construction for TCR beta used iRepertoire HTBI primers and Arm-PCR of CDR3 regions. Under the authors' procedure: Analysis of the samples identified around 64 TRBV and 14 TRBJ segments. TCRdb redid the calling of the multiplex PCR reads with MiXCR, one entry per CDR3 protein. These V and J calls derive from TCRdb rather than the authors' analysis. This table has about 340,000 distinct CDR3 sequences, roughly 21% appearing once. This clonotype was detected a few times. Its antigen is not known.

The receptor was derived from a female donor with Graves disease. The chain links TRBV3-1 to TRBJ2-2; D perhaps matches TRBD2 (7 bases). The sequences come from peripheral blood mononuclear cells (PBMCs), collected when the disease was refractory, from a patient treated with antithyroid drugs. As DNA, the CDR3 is TGTGCCAGCAGCCAGAGGGGGGGCGGAAACACCGGGGAGCTGTTTTTT. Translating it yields CASSQRGGGNTGELFF.